This note documents a single T cell receptor beta chain sequence. V was clipped by 3 bases and J by 0 bases, with 11 bases between them. This CDR3 region has 17 residues. The germline V gene encodes CDR1 KGHDR and CDR2 SFDVKD. The method was immunoSEQ multiplex PCR; TCRdb's version includes in-frame clones alone and lacks a portion of them. The profile covers 350,000 to 450,000 clones, with more than 70% appearing a single time and approximately 1.5% taken by the ten largest. The data belong to a study of blood T cell repertoires in COVID-19. This TCR was recovered from a young woman who had been exposed to COVID-19. The specimen sequenced was PBMCs or T cells enriched from blood (not recorded which). The chain links TRBV24-1 to TRBJ2-6; D not resolved. Here the CDR3 reads CATSDPPLSSGANVLTF. In DNA, the CDR3 is TGTGCCACCAGTGATCCCCCACTAAGCTCTGGGGCCAACGTCCTGACTTTC.